This T cell receptor (beta chain) appears in the sequencing data of a study of T cells in Graves' hyperthyroidism and ophthalmopathy. The CDR3 is made up of 12 amino acids. Per the germline V gene, CDR1 is SGHAT and CDR2 is FQDESV (reference sequence). Concerning this clonotype: One end of the junction varies from germline; a read error may be responsible.

The TCR beta CDR3 regions underwent amplification using RNA transcripts as the source. First-round RT-PCR of the TCR CDR3 relied on the HTBI primer set. TCRdb ran MiXCR on the multiplex PCR reads and lists one entry per CDR3 protein. The repertoire has hundreds of thousands of distinct CDR3 sequences, roughly 25% of them found once; the top ten carry about 73%. Material: blood. The clonotype originates from a man in his fifties or sixties with Graves' hyperthyroidism. The chain uses TRBV11-1 and TRBJ2-1, with TRBD1 identical over 7 bases. For the CDR3, the DNA is TGTGCCGGCAGCTTAGACAGGGAAGAGCAGTTCTTC. This translates into CAGSLDREEQFF. Using reference TRBV11-1 and TRBJ2-1 for the parts outside the CDR3, the full variable domain is EAEVAQSPRYKITEKSQAVAFWCDPISGHATLYWYRQILGQGPELLVQFQDESVVDDSQLPKDRFSAERLKGVDSTLKIQPAELGDSAMYLCAGSLDREEQFFGPGTRLTVL.